The next 22 T cell receptor beta chains were all read from a single sample in a study of CD8 T cells in Susac syndrome. Reverse transcription of 0.5 to 1 ug RNA was carried out with random hexamers. One entry per CDR3 protein, called by TCRdb with MiXCR from the immunoSEQ multiplex PCR reads. The sample lists 180,000 or so distinct CDR3 sequences, roughly 94% occurring once. Input material: CD4+ T cells from PBMCs. These receptors were obtained from a human donor with Susac syndrome.

The chain combines TRBV15 with TRBJ1-5; tentative D call: TRBD1 (6 bases). V was trimmed by 0 bases and J by 7 bases, leaving 13 bases between them. The CDR3 totals 15 residues. The germline V gene has CDR1 LNHNV and CDR2 YYDKDF (reference sequence). DNA of the CDR3: TGTGCCACCAGCAGAGAAGGGCAGGGGAGGCAGCCCCAGCATTTT. As protein: CATSREGQGRQPQHF.

This clonotype came up once. The chain has TRBV7-2 and TRBJ2-7; 7 nucleotides line up with TRBD1. There are 15 residues in the CDR3. The trim removed 1 base at V and 2 bases at J, leaving 5 bases unmatched. Germline CDR1 is SGHTA and CDR2 is FQGNSA. CDR3 region: CASSLGARGPYEQYF. The CDR3 nucleotides are TGTGCCAGCAGCTTAGGGGCGAGGGGGCCCTACGAGCAGTACTTC.

The rearrangement uses TRBV20-1 and TRBJ2-5; 10 nucleotides line up with TRBD2. The CDR3 totals 18 residues. V was clipped by 3 bases and J by 0 bases; unmatched bases: 13. CDR1 and CDR2 (germline): DFQATT, SNEGSKA (reference sequence). This CDR3 is CSASGPRRAGGYQETQYF. For the CDR3, the DNA is TGCAGTGCTAGTGGGCCTCGACGAGCGGGGGGGTACCAAGAGACCCAGTACTTC.

The V call is TRBV7-6, the J call TRBJ2-7; TRBD1 is a possible D gene (5 bases). This CDR3 has 14 residues. From germline, CDR1 is SGHVS and CDR2 FNYEAQ. Trimming took 2 bases from V and 6 from J, leaving 14 bases between them. The CDR3 bases are TGTGCCAGCAGCTTACTTCAATCTAGGGGCGAGCAGTACTTC. It specifies CASSLLQSRGEQYF.

The chain carries TRBV4-1 and TRBJ1-5; D may be TRBD1 (5 bases). Germline V CDR1 and CDR2: MGHRA, YSYEKL. There are 15 residues in the CDR3. Deletions cut 2 bases from V and 7 bases from J, with 15 bases between. The CDR3 nucleotides read TGCGCCAGCAGCCAATTTGGACACGTTGGCCAGCCCCAGCATTTT. It is translated as CASSQFGHVGQPQHF.

V gene TRBV7-9 combines with J gene TRBJ1-1; 8 nucleotides line up with TRBD1. The CDR3 loop spans 13 amino acids. V lost 0 bases to trimming and J lost 7 bases; unmatched junction nucleotides: 1. Germline V gene sequence: CDR1 SEHNR, CDR2 FQNEAQ (reference sequence). Here the CDR3 reads CASSLAGQVEAFF. In nucleotides, the CDR3 is TGTGCCAGCAGCTTAGCGGGACAGGTTGAAGCTTTCTTT.

This chain uses TRBV4-1 with TRBJ1-1; D is uncertain. V was cut by 9 bases and J by 1 base, with 15 bases left in between. The CDR3 has 14 amino acids. Germline V gene data show CDR1 as MGHRA and CDR2 as YSYEKL. This chain's CDR3 is CASVGPIKNTEAFF. CDR3 coding DNA: TGCGCCAGTGTAGGACCGATAAAGAACACTGAAGCTTTCTTT.

The chain uses TRBV24-1 and TRBJ2-2; D is uncertain. V lost 3 bases and J 4 bases, leaving 14 bases between the germline ends. Per the germline V gene, CDR1 is KGHDR and CDR2 is SFDVKD. The CDR3 covers 16 residues. In DNA, the CDR3 is TGTGCCACCAGTGATCCAAAGAAGGGTGGCACCGGGGAGCTGTTTTTT. It codes for CATSDPKKGGTGELFF.

The chain is built from TRBV3-1 and TRBJ2-3; D gene unclear. The germline CDR1 and CDR2 sequences are LGHDT and YNNKEL (reference sequence). The CDR3 is 14 residues long. V lost 3 bases and J 1 base, leaving 8 bases between the germline ends. CDR3: CASSHDTRTDTQYF. CDR3 DNA sequence: TGTGCCAGCAGCCACGACACCCGCACAGATACGCAGTATTTT.

The chain combines TRBV20-1 with TRBJ2-3; D remains ambiguous. V was shortened by 4 bases and J by 2 bases, with 19 bases between the two germline ends. Germline V lookup: CDR1 DFQATT, CDR2 SNEGSKA (reference sequence). This CDR3 comprises 16 residues. Here the CDR3 reads CSATAPRARNTDTQYF. For the CDR3, the DNA is TGCAGTGCTACGGCCCCTCGGGCTCGCAACACAGATACGCAGTATTTT.

V gene TRBV2 combines with J gene TRBJ2-1; D ambiguous. Trimming shortened V by 6 bases and J by 0 bases, and 9 bases separated the two germline ends. This CDR3 spans 14 amino acids. Per germline, CDR1 SNHLY and CDR2 FYNNEI. The CDR3 DNA reads as TGTGCCAGCAGAGGAATCAGCTCCTACAATGAGCAGTTCTTC. Amino acids: CASRGISSYNEQFF.

CDR3 nucleotides: TGTGCCAGCAGCACCGGGACTAGCGGGGTCACAGATACGCAGTATTTT. Translated: CASSTGTSGVTDTQYF. The chain joins TRBV6-2 or TRBV6-3 to TRBJ2-3; the match to TRBD2 covers 13 bases. The V segment lost 6 bases and the J segment 2 bases; nucleotides outside the gene matches: 5. The CDR3 length is 16 residues. The germline V gene encodes CDR1 MNHEY and CDR2 SVGEGT.

The CDR3 protein is CASSPQGQGRDTQYF. The CDR3 nucleotides read TGTGCCAGCAGCCCCCAGGGACAGGGGAGAGATACGCAGTATTTT. The chain uses TRBV6-5 and TRBJ2-3; 10 nucleotides match TRBD1. V was pared by 6 bases and J by 5 bases, with 8 bases of the junction left unmatched. The CDR3 contains 15 residues. Germline assignment: CDR1 MNHEY and CDR2 SVGAGI.

This clonotype came up once. The rearrangement joins TRBV2 to TRBJ1-1; maybe TRBD1 (5 bases). CDR1 and CDR2 (germline): SNHLY, FYNNEI. V was clipped by 0 bases and J by 7 bases, with 9 bases between them. The CDR3 sequence is 13 residues long. CDR3 loop: CASSEARQGEAFF. CDR3 DNA: TGTGCCAGCAGTGAAGCGCGCCAGGGTGAAGCTTTCTTT.

This clonotype has just one count. This CDR3 is CASSLAFRVDYGYTF. The CDR3 coding sequence is TGTGCCAGCAGCTTAGCCTTCAGGGTTGACTATGGCTACACCTTC. The chain employs TRBV7-9 and TRBJ1-2, with a possible D match to TRBD1 (5 bases). CDR3 length: 15 residues. V was cut by 0 bases and J by 3 bases, with 11 bases left in between. Germline V gene data show CDR1 as SEHNR and CDR2 as FQNEAQ (reference sequence).

This chain uses TRBV19 with TRBJ1-1; D unclear. Trimming left V 1 base short and J 5 bases short, with 8 bases between. CDR3 length equals 13 residues. Looked up from germline, CDR1 is LNHDA and CDR2 is SQIVND (reference sequence). CDR3 residues: CASSIGSKTEAFF. The CDR3 DNA is TGTGCCAGTAGTATAGGGTCTAAAACTGAAGCTTTCTTT.

This clonotype appeared a single time. This chain links TRBV18 with TRBJ2-2, with D possibly being TRBD2 (5 bases). CDR1 is KGHSH, CDR2 LQKENI, per germline. The CDR3 runs 14 residues. CDR3 loop: CVTGLRRGTGELFF. The CDR3 nucleotides read TGTGTCACCGGCTTACGCCGGGGAACCGGGGAGCTGTTTTTT.

This rearrangement joins TRBV20-1 to TRBJ1-1; D remains ambiguous. The CDR3 sequence is 13 residues long. V was shortened by 2 bases and J by 1 base, with 8 bases between the two germline ends. Germline loops: CDR1 DFQATT, CDR2 SNEGSKA (reference sequence). The CDR3 DNA follows: TGCAGTGCTAGACAGTCAGGGAACACTGAAGCTTTCTTT. This codes for CSARQSGNTEAFF.

The chain carries TRBV5-1 and TRBJ1-1; 8 bases align to TRBD1. The CDR3 spans 13 residues. Trimming cost V 3 bases and J 5 bases; bases outside gene matches: 3. The germline gives CDR1 SGHRS, CDR2 YFSETQ. Here the CDR3 reads CASSWGTGTEAFF. CDR3 coding DNA: TGCGCCAGCAGCTGGGGGACAGGAACTGAAGCTTTCTTT.

In DNA, the CDR3 is TGCGCCAGCAGCCAAGACGGGACAAATTCGGAGACCCAGTACTTC. As protein: CASSQDGTNSETQYF. The chain carries TRBV4-1 and TRBJ2-5; perhaps TRBD1 as D (6 bases). Germline V gives CDR1 MGHRA, CDR2 YSYEKL. This CDR3 has 15 amino acids. Trimming removed 0 bases from V and 5 bases from J, with 13 bases in between.

The rearrangement joins TRBV30 to TRBJ1-1; D gene ambiguous. This CDR3 contains 14 residues. Trimming removed 0 bases from V and 6 bases from J, with 14 bases in between. Germline CDR1 and CDR2: GTSNPN and SVGIG (reference sequence). CDR3 in amino acids: CAWSVPGDRAEAFF. The CDR3 region has the DNA TGTGCCTGGAGTGTACCCGGGGATAGGGCTGAAGCTTTCTTT.

This chain uses TRBV12-3 or TRBV12-4 with TRBJ2-1; TRBD2 matches at 10 bases. The CDR3 sequence is 16 residues long. The V segment lost 1 base and the J segment 8 bases; nucleotides outside the gene matches: 8. In DNA, the CDR3 is TGTGCCAGCAGTTTAGGGGGACTAGCGCGGATCGATGAGCAGTTCTTC. Its translation is CASSLGGLARIDEQFF.